One sample yielded the 29 T cell receptor beta chains listed below, sequenced in a study of T cells in Graves' hyperthyroidism and ophthalmopathy (dated by TCRdb to 2018 to 2020). The library was prepared using multiplex PCR. The sample was run on an Illumina HiSeq 2000. TCR beta CDR3 regions were amplified from RNA transcripts. A first-round RT-PCR of the TCR CDR3 used the HTBI primer set with the Qiagen OneStep RT-PCR kit. Clones were called with MiXCR by TCRdb after fastp trimmed the public reads at Q25, and only in-frame beta chains were retained. Identical CDR3 proteins give one entry, which carries the most common genes and DNA. Across this sample there are about 380,000 distinct CDR3 sequences, with about 15% seen only once. Jointly, the top ten make up about 10% of the sample. The sample was blood. The receptors here all came from a woman aged 55-75 years with Graves' hyperthyroidism.

In this sample, this clonotype turned up many times. The V call is TRBV7-9, the J call TRBJ2-7, with 9 nucleotides matching TRBD1. Per germline, CDR1 SEHNR and CDR2 FQNEAQ (reference sequence). The CDR3 is 18 amino acids. V shed 0 bases, J shed 0 bases, and the junction held 9 bases outside the gene matches. In nucleotides, the CDR3 is TGTGCCAGCAGCTTAGCCCCGGGACAGGGAAGGAGCTCCTACGAGCAGTACTTC. It translates to CASSLAPGQGRSSYEQYF. Together with reference TRBV7-9 and TRBJ2-7, the CDR3 gives the full variable domain: DTGVSQNPRHKITKRGQNVTFRCDPISEHNRLYWYRQTLGQGPEFLTYFQNEAQLEKSRLLSDRFSAERPKGSFSTLEIQRTEQGDSAMYLCASSLAPGQGRSSYEQYFGPGTRLTVT.

Points on this clonotype: Possible read error: a much larger clone is one base away. The chain is built from TRBV29-1 and TRBJ2-3, with 13 bases aligning to TRBD2. Germline lookup yields CDR1 SQVTM and CDR2 ANQGSEA. V shed 4 bases, J shed 9 bases, and the junction held 7 bases outside the gene matches. The length of the CDR3 is 14 residues. This CDR3 is CSVAGTSGNPTQYF. CDR3 nucleotide sequence: TGCAGCGTTGCGGGGACTAGCGGGAACCCCACGCAGTATTTT.

Concerning this clonotype: It may be a read error: a sequence one base away is much more abundant. V usage is TRBV20-1 and J usage is TRBJ1-4, with a weak D call TRBD1 (5 bases). This CDR3 is 15 amino acids long. CDR1 is DFQATT and CDR2 is SNEGSKA in the germline V gene (reference sequence). Between the trimmed V and J ends, which lost 0 bases and 7 bases, there was a span of 15 bases. The CDR3 nucleotides are TGCAGTGCTAGAGATGGGGCTCAGAGCGGTGAAAAACTGTTTTTT. This encodes CSARDGAQSGEKLFF.

This clonotype was detected many times. This chain links TRBV11-3 with TRBJ2-1; maybe TRBD1 (7 bases). Germline V lookup: CDR1 SGHNT, CDR2 YENEEA. Trimming pared 5 bases from V and 7 bases from J, leaving 18 bases between. This CDR3 has 15 amino acids. This CDR3 is CASSLGGLQGNEQFF. CDR3 in DNA: TGTGCCAGCAGCCTAGGGGGGTTACAGGGGAATGAGCAGTTCTTC.

In this sample, this clonotype turned up many times. The rearrangement links TRBV20-1 to TRBJ2-2; 8 bases align to TRBD2. V gave up 0 bases and J gave up 5 bases; unmatched junction bases: 8. The CDR3 consists of 16 residues. From germline, CDR1 is DFQATT and CDR2 SNEGSKA (reference sequence). Here the CDR3 DNA reads TGCAGTGCTAGAGAAAAGAGGCGGGAGGAAACCGGGGAGCTGTTTTTT. Protein: CSAREKRREETGELFF.

This clonotype was counted once. This chain uses TRBV5-4 with TRBJ1-2; 9 bases are shared with TRBD1. The CDR3 loop spans 17 amino acids. Losses at the gene ends were 4 bases for V and 3 bases for J; bases not matched to a gene: 13. The germline V gene has CDR1 SGHNT and CDR2 YYREEE (reference sequence). CDR3 in amino acids: CASSLGSGTGYDYGYTF. DNA for the CDR3: TGTGCCAGCAGCCTTGGATCCGGGACAGGGTACGACTATGGCTACACCTTC.

The table lists this clonotype with many counts. The rearrangement uses TRBV7-9 and TRBJ2-1; 11 positions match TRBD2. V dropped 5 bases and J dropped 9; count of bases not matched to a gene: 3. CDR1 SEHNR and CDR2 FQNEAQ come from the germline V gene (reference sequence). The CDR3 contains 13 residues. DNA of the CDR3: TGTGCCAGCAGCCAACTAGCGGGAGTTGAGCAGTTCTTC. Amino acid sequence: CASSQLAGVEQFF.

The chain is built from TRBV12-3 or TRBV12-4 and TRBJ2-1; D is perhaps TRBD2 (5 bases). Between the trimmed V and J ends, which lost 3 bases and 3 bases, there was a span of 15 bases. The CDR3 covers 16 residues. CDR3 DNA sequence: TGTGCCAGCAGTTTTTTATCCGGCGGGTACTACAATGAGCAGTTCTTC. Translation: CASSFLSGGYYNEQFF.

This clonotype was recorded at least ten times. Here the CDR3 DNA reads TGTGCCAGCAGCTTAGGGAGGGGGGGGAACAATGAGCAGTTCTTC. Its protein product is CASSLGRGGNNEQFF. The chain employs TRBV11-3 and TRBJ2-1, with a possible D match to TRBD2 (7 bases). V shed 1 base and J shed 5 bases, with 12 bases lying between them. Germline V gives CDR1 SGHNT, CDR2 YENEEA. The length of the CDR3 is 15 residues.

This clonotype came up many times. V usage is TRBV11-2 and J usage is TRBJ2-1, with 13 bases fitting TRBD2. V was pared by 2 bases and J by 8 bases, with 3 bases of the junction left unmatched. The CDR3 spans 15 residues. Germline V gene sequence: CDR1 SGHAT, CDR2 FQNNGV. The CDR3: CASSLRGLAGYEQFF. The CDR3 coding sequence is TGTGCCAGCAGCTTAAGGGGACTAGCGGGATATGAGCAGTTCTTC.

This clonotype was found many times. The chain combines TRBV11-2 with TRBJ1-6; 7 bases align to TRBD1. The J segment lost 7 bases and the V segment lost 5 bases, leaving 11 bases of the junction unmatched. In germline, CDR1 is SGHAT, CDR2 FQNNGV. CDR3 length equals 16 residues. CDR3 in DNA: TGTGCCAGCAGCCAAACAGGGGCCAAGGTGAATTCACCCCTCCACTTT. This codes for CASSQTGAKVNSPLHF.

This clonotype came up many times. V usage is TRBV7-9 and J usage is TRBJ1-1; tentatively, D is TRBD1 (5 bases). This CDR3 is built from 14 residues. Germline assignment: CDR1 SEHNR and CDR2 FQNEAQ (reference sequence). With 3 bases removed from V and 4 bases from J, the gap between germline ends came to 12 bases. The DNA for the CDR3 is TGTGCCAGCAGCTTCGGGTCGGGGGGCACTGAAGCTTTCTTT. Its translation: CASSFGSGGTEAFF. Together with reference TRBV7-9 and TRBJ1-1, the CDR3 gives the full variable domain: DTGVSQNPRHKITKRGQNVTFRCDPISEHNRLYWYRQTLGQGPEFLTYFQNEAQLEKSRLLSDRFSAERPKGSFSTLEIQRTEQGDSAMYLCASSFGSGGTEAFFGQGTRLTVV.

V and J are TRBV6-1 and TRBJ2-1; TRBD2 agrees at 13 bases. In germline, CDR1 is MNHNS, CDR2 SASEGT. There are 16 residues in the CDR3. V lost 6 bases, J lost 2 bases, and 4 bases stayed unmatched. The CDR3 here is CASREGLAGPYNEQFF. The CDR3 DNA reads as TGTGCCAGCAGAGAGGGACTAGCGGGACCCTACAATGAGCAGTTCTTC.

This clonotype was detected only a few times. The rearrangement joins TRBV5-1 to TRBJ2-7, with a tentative D call TRBD1 (5 bases). CDR3 length: 11 residues. CDR1 and CDR2 (germline): SGHRS, YFSETQ. Between the trimmed V and J ends, which lost 0 bases and 8 bases, there was a span of 6 bases. CDR3 protein: CASSLGQKQYF. In DNA form, the CDR3 reads TGCGCCAGCAGCTTGGGACAGAAGCAGTACTTC.

This clonotype was counted a few times. The V gene is TRBV4-1, the J gene TRBJ2-7; D is possibly TRBD2 (5 bases). V lost 5 bases, J lost 0 bases, and 11 bases lay in between. This CDR3 is built from 14 residues. Germline loops: CDR1 MGHRA, CDR2 YSYEKL. The CDR3 coding sequence is TGCGCCAGCAGCGAAAGGACTGCCTCCTACGAGCAGTACTTC. Encoded protein: CASSERTASYEQYF.

A word on this clonotype: A junction boundary mismatches the germline segment, possibly from a read error. The rearrangement joins TRBV7-2 to TRBJ2-7; 15 bases agree with TRBD2. CDR3 length: 20 residues. In germline, CDR1 is SGHTA, CDR2 FQGNSA. The CDR3 sequence is CASSRGAWFVRTSGRVEQYF. The CDR3 nucleotides are TGCGCCAGCAGCCGAGGCGCCTGGTTTGTCCGGACTAGCGGGAGGGTTGAGCAGTACTTC.

This clonotype was picked up many times. This chain links TRBV24-1 with TRBJ2-5; D might be TRBD1 (5 bases). CDR3 size: 16 residues. V gave up 0 bases and J gave up 0 bases, with 10 bases separating them. The germline gives CDR1 KGHDR, CDR2 SFDVKD. The CDR3 DNA follows: TGTGCCACCAGTGATTTGTCGACAGACGACCAAGAGACCCAGTACTTC. Translating it yields CATSDLSTDDQETQYF.

The chain combines TRBV7-9 with TRBJ2-3; 13 nucleotides align to TRBD2. The trim removed 3 bases at V and 5 bases at J, leaving 2 bases unmatched. The germline gives CDR1 SEHNR, CDR2 FQNEAQ (reference sequence). The CDR3 runs to 15 residues. In nucleotides, the CDR3 is TGTGCCAGCAGCTTCGGGACTAGCGGGATAGATACGCAGTATTTT. Its translation: CASSFGTSGIDTQYF.

Many counts were recorded for this clonotype. V gene TRBV30 combines with J gene TRBJ1-5, with D uncertain. Germline CDR1 and CDR2: GTSNPN and SVGIG (reference sequence). V dropped 0 bases and J dropped 5 bases, with 8 bases sitting between them. The CDR3 totals 13 residues. In DNA, the CDR3 is TGTGCCTGGAGTGTACAAGGAGATCAGCCCCAGCATTTT. This encodes CAWSVQGDQPQHF.

The V and J genes are TRBV19 and TRBJ1-5, with D uncertain. V was cut by 10 bases and J by 0 bases, with 13 bases left in between. The CDR3 runs 14 residues. CDR1 and CDR2 from the germline V gene are LNHDA and SQIVND (reference sequence). As DNA, the CDR3 is TGTGCCACTACCCTGGGGTATAGCAATCAGCCCCAGCATTTT. The encoded protein is CATTLGYSNQPQHF. The full variable domain, its missing parts supplied by reference TRBV19 and TRBJ1-5, is DGGITQSPKYLFRKEGQNVTLSCEQNLNHDAMYWYRQDPGQGLRLIYYSQIVNDFQKGDIAEGYSVSREKKESFPLTVTSAQKNPTAFYLCATTLGYSNQPQHFGDGTRLSIL.

The rearrangement uses TRBV5-1 and TRBJ1-5; maybe TRBD1 (5 bases). Trimming took 5 bases from V and 6 from J, leaving 12 bases between them. The CDR3 consists of 13 residues. Germline CDR1 reads SGHRS; CDR2 reads YFSETQ. The CDR3 region has the DNA TGCGCCAGCAGTGGGGGAGGGATTCAGCCCCAGCATTTT. Translating gives CASSGGGIQPQHF.

The V gene is TRBV2, the J gene TRBJ2-1, with 7 bases aligning to TRBD1. Per the germline V gene, CDR1 is SNHLY and CDR2 is FYNNEI. This CDR3 is built from 15 residues. Unmatched junction bases numbered 7, after V lost 6 bases and J lost 2 bases. The CDR3 sequence is CASRILTGPYNEQFF. DNA for the CDR3: TGTGCCAGCAGGATCCTGACAGGGCCCTACAATGAGCAGTTCTTC.

This clonotype was recorded a few times. The rearrangement links TRBV7-9 to TRBJ1-1; TRBD1 might be the D (5 bases). The CDR3 runs to 14 residues. CDR1 is SEHNR and CDR2 is FQNEAQ in the germline V gene (reference sequence). V shed 8 bases and J shed 1 base, with 14 bases lying between them. The CDR3 DNA reads TGTGCCAGCGGCTATCTAGACAGGAACACTGAAGCTTTCTTT. The encoded protein is CASGYLDRNTEAFF.

This chain connects TRBV9 to TRBJ2-1; no reliable D call. V was pared by 0 bases and J by 12 bases, with 13 bases between. The CDR3 has 13 residues. The germline V gene encodes CDR1 SGDLS and CDR2 YYNGEE. CDR3 region: CASSVDLPGPQFF. For the CDR3, the DNA is TGTGCCAGCAGCGTAGATCTCCCCGGCCCGCAGTTCTTC. Variable domain in full (rest from reference TRBV9 and TRBJ2-1): DSGVTQTPKHLITATGQRVTLRCSPRSGDLSVYWYQQSLDQGLQFLIQYYNGEERAKGNILERFSAQQFPDLHSELNLSSLELGDSALYFCASSVDLPGPQFFGPGTRLTVL.

The table lists this clonotype with many counts. The chain carries TRBV11-2 and TRBJ2-7; 8 bases are a match to TRBD1. Per the germline V gene, CDR1 is SGHAT and CDR2 is FQNNGV. The ends lost 2 bases at V and 4 bases at J; junction bases unmatched: 4. This CDR3 has 14 residues. CDR3 in DNA: TGTGCCAGCAGCTTAAACAGGGGGTATTACGAGCAGTACTTC. Translation: CASSLNRGYYEQYF.

This clonotype has at least ten counts. CDR3 protein: CASSTRDVTEAFF. DNA of the CDR3: TGTGCCAGCTCGACAAGGGATGTGACTGAAGCTTTCTTT. J is TRBJ1-1 and V is TRBV6-1; D unresolved. This CDR3 has 13 amino acids. In germline, CDR1 is MNHNS, CDR2 SASEGT. The ends were cut back, 8 bases at V and 5 bases at J, with 15 bases in the middle.

The table lists this clonotype with many counts. At one boundary the junction diverges from the germline segment, which might be a read error. The V and J genes are TRBV5-1 and TRBJ2-7; 10 positions agree with TRBD2. This CDR3 spans 14 amino acids. In germline, CDR1 is SGHRS, CDR2 YFSETQ. CDR3 DNA sequence: TGTGCCAGCAGTTTAGCTAGCGGGAGTTACGAGCAGTACTTC. This encodes CASSLASGSYEQYF.

The table lists this clonotype with a few counts. For the CDR3, the DNA is TGTGCCACCAGTGATCGCGGACGGTTACAGGAGACCCAGTACTTC. Translating gives CATSDRGRLQETQYF. The chain recombines TRBV24-1 with TRBJ2-5; D gene ambiguous. The ends were cut back, 3 bases at V and 5 bases at J, with 15 bases in the middle. The CDR3 totals 15 residues. In germline, CDR1 is KGHDR, CDR2 SFDVKD.

The table lists this clonotype with a few counts. J is TRBJ2-6 and V is TRBV30; 11 nucleotides line up with TRBD1. J lost 0 bases, V lost 3 bases, and 1 base had no gene match. The CDR3 is 16 amino acids. Germline V gene sequence: CDR1 GTSNPN, CDR2 SVGIG (reference sequence). As DNA, the CDR3 is TGTGCCTGGAGCGGACAGGGGGCCTCTGGGGCCAACGTCCTGACTTTC. It yields the protein CAWSGQGASGANVLTF.